The entry that follows covers one TCR beta chain sequence. The Seattle patients, enrolled during active infection, were followed longitudinally. This entry belongs to a study of blood T cell repertoires in COVID-19. Study-level information: Samples of COVID-19 (acute and convalescent) were obtained from the United States, Italy and Spain. PBMCs, B-cell-depleted T cells, or T cells were the source of the cDNA or gDNA that made up the material.

Original data processing: Reference gene primer amplification yielded estimated nucleated cell counts. Assay used: immunoSEQ multiplex PCR; TCRdb lists only in-frame clones, some missing. V, J and clone size were drawn from that table, and D and trimming were deduced from the DNA. The sample carries about 92,000 clones, about 83% recorded once. The CDR3 contains 14 residues. The germline V gene has CDR1 SEHNR and CDR2 FQNEAQ (reference sequence). The ends were cut back, 10 bases at V and 0 bases at J, with 12 bases in the middle. The receptor was derived from a woman aged 55-75 years with COVID-19, enrolled during active disease. This chain links TRBV7-9 with TRBJ2-2; possible D gene TRBD1, 5 bases. The sequencing input was peripheral blood. CDR3 sequence: CAILGHTNTGELFF. DNA for the CDR3: TGTGCCATCCTCGGACACACGAACACCGGGGAGCTGTTTTTT.